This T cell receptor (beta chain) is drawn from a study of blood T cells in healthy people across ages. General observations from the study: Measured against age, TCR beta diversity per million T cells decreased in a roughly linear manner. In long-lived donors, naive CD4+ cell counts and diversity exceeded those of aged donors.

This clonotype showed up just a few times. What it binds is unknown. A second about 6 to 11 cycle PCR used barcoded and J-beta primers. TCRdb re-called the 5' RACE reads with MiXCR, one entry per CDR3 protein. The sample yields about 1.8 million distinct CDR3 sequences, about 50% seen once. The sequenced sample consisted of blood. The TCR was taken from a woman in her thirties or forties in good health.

CDR3 DNA sequence: TGTGCCACCAGCAGAGTCAAAAGAGCCGGTCAAGAGACCCAGTACTTC. This encodes CATSRVKRAGQETQYF. The chain employs TRBV15 and TRBJ2-5; D unresolved. Trimming took off 1 base at V and 2 bases at J, with 14 bases between the two ends. From germline, CDR1 is LNHNV and CDR2 YYDKDF (reference sequence). The CDR3 sequence is 16 residues long.